This T cell receptor beta chain stems from a study of immune evolution from preneoplasia to lung adenocarcinoma. About the study: HLA loss of heterozygosity: about 7% AIS, about 15% MIA, about 35% ADC, none AAH. Study results and caveats: Normal lung had the highest top T cell clone frequencies. Later-stage lesions seemingly showed higher T cell density and diversity than normal lung.

As to this clone: The target antigen is unknown.

V was clipped by 1 base and J by 5 bases, with 8 bases between them. The CDR3 runs 13 residues. Germline V lookup: CDR1 MNHNS, CDR2 SASEGT. Measured with immunoSEQ multiplex PCR; TCRdb has only the in-frame clones, and not every one. The table has thousands of clones, roughly 80% seen once; the top ten hold 2.5% to 3.5%. Histologic diagnosis was independently verified by two lung pathologists. The chain uses TRBV6-1 and TRBJ1-1; D uncertain. The source is a person between 65 and 80 years old with lung adenocarcinoma. Sequencing was done on a sample of FFPE minimally invasive lung adenocarcinoma tissue. The CDR3 region is CASSEDPYTEAFF. As DNA, the CDR3 is TGTGCCAGCAGTGAAGACCCGTATACTGAAGCTTTCTTT.